This T cell receptor beta chain was identified during a study of vaccination and CD4 T cells after COVID-19. Overall study: Two Hispanic individuals were among six male and four female convalescent patients. Controls used CEFX viral epitopes (positive), HIV-1 Nef peptides (negative), or no peptide. Stimulation used overlapping spike peptides from SARS-CoV-2, HCoV-NL63, HCoV-OC43 and HCoV-229E.

The treatment here: roughly 10-day PBMC culture with coronavirus spike peptide pools or control peptides (ViraFEST assay). TCR sequencing followed the expansion of antigen-specific T cells with peptide pools in ViraFEST. As for this clonotype: The antigen remains unidentified.

This CDR3 has 14 amino acids. The germline gives CDR1 DFQATT, CDR2 SNEGSKA (reference sequence). V was shortened by 5 bases and J by 4 bases, with 15 bases between the two germline ends. The Oncomine TCR Beta short-read assay generated sequence data from the DNA of cultured CD4+ T cells. TCRdb passed the PCR reads through MiXCR, listing each CDR3 protein once. Among under 20,000 distinct CDR3 sequences listed, around four fifths were seen once. This TCR was sampled from a human donor who received a COVID-19 vaccine. The sequences come from CD4+ T cells from blood, cultured in vitro, collected after SARS-CoV-2 vaccination. The chain couples TRBV20-1 to TRBJ1-5; weak D call: TRBD1 (6 bases). The CDR3 sequence: CSASPGQRNQPQHF. CDR3 nucleotides: TGCAGTGCTTCTCCGGGACAACGAAATCAGCCCCAGCATTTT.